The following is a T cell receptor (beta chain) sequence with its context. The data were obtained in a study of blood T cell repertoires in COVID-19. Study-wide background: Collection of acute and convalescent COVID-19 samples took place in the United States, Italy and Spain. The analysed material was cDNA or gDNA that came from T cells, B-cell-depleted T cells, or PBMCs.

Original processing notes: Amplification of reference gene primers provided the estimated nucleated cell counts. Generated by immunoSEQ multiplex PCR, the TCRdb table keeps only in-frame clones and is missing some. V, J and clone size are taken as reported in that table, and D and trimming were inferred from the DNA itself. The sample includes 400,000 or so clones, roughly nine tenths of them seen just once. V lost 4 bases and J 7 bases, leaving 16 bases between the germline ends. This CDR3 has 15 amino acids. Germline V CDR1 and CDR2: LGHDT, YNNKEL (reference sequence). The study assigned cohorts using participant-reported clinical history.

The sequencing sample was made of PBMCs or T cells enriched from blood (not recorded which). The receptor was isolated from a man aged 25-45 years who had recovered from COVID-19. The chain recombines TRBV3-1 (or the pseudogene TRBV3-2) with TRBJ2-2; possible D gene TRBD1, 7 bases. The CDR3 nucleotides read TGTGCCAGCAGCCGAGCAGGGGGGATCGGCGGGGAGCTGTTTTTT. Translated: CASSRAGGIGGELFF.